Listed here are 2 T cell receptor beta chains from one sample, sequenced in a study. From the 5' RACE reads, TCRdb called clonotypes with MiXCR, one entry per CDR3 protein. The table shows about 62,000 distinct CDR3 sequences, with roughly 30% occurring only once. The sample taken for sequencing was tumor-infiltrating naive CD4+ T cells sorted from the breast tumor. This sample's subset: naive CD4+ T cells, CD4+CD45RA+CD25-. The receptors stem from a female donor with breast cancer.

There are many counts of this clonotype. The chain uses TRBV9 and TRBJ1-2; TRBD1 agrees at 8 bases. J gave up 3 bases and V 0 bases, and 13 bases lay outside the gene matches. This CDR3 is built from 18 residues. Germline lookup yields CDR1 SGDLS and CDR2 YYNGEE. In nucleotides, the CDR3 is TGTGCCAGCAGCGTAGCGGAGGAAGGCAGGGGGCTTTACTATGGCTACACCTTC. Amino acids: CASSVAEEGRGLYYGYTF.

The chain employs TRBV7-6 and TRBJ1-6, with D unclear. Germline V CDR1 and CDR2: SGHVS, FNYEAQ. Trimming cost V 4 bases and J 4 bases, with 14 bases left between them. The CDR3 is 16 amino acids. CDR3 region: CASSSSLAEYNSPLHF. CDR3 nucleotides: TGTGCCAGCAGCTCCTCTTTGGCAGAATATAATTCACCCCTCCACTTT.